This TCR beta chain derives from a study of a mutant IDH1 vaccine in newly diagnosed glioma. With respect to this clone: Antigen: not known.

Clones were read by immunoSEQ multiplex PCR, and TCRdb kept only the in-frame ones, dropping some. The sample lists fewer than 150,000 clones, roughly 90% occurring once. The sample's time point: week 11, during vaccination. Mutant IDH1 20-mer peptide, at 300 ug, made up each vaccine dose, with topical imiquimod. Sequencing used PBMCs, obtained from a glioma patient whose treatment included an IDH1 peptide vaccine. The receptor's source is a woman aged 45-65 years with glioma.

The DNA of the CDR3 is TGTGCCAGCAGCCAGGGGTGGAGCGGGAGGGAGGAGACCCAGTACTTC. This sequence encodes CASSQGWSGREETQYF. The rearrangement uses TRBV11-2 and TRBJ2-5, with TRBD2 identical over 10 bases. This CDR3 is built from 16 residues. After removal of 5 bases from V and 5 bases from J, the junction contained 11 bases not matched to a gene. CDR1 SGHAT and CDR2 FQNNGV come from the germline V gene.